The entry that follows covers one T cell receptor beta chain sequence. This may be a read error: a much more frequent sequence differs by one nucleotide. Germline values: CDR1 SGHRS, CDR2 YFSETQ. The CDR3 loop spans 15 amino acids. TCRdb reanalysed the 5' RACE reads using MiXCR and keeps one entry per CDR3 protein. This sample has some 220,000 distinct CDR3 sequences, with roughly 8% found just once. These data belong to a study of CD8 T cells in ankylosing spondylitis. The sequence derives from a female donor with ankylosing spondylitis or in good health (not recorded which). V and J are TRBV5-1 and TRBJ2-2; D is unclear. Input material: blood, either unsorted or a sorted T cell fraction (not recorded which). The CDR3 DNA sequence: TGCGTCAGCAGCTTGACGGAAGCCTTCACCGGGGAGCTGTTTTTT. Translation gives CVSSLTEAFTGELFF.